These 2 T cell receptor beta chains were sequenced from one sample in a study of blood T cell repertoires in COVID-19. Profiling relied on immunoSEQ multiplex PCR, and the TCRdb table lists in-frame clones only, not all of them. The data show approximately 150,000 clones, with approximately 86% seen just once and about 1.7% held by the top ten. The material sequenced was peripheral blood. These receptors all stem from a man in his 70s with acute or convalescent COVID-19.

This clone came up once. The rearrangement joins TRBV5-1 to TRBJ1-4; 7 nucleotides agree with TRBD1. Trimming took 5 bases from V and 2 from J; bases not matched to a gene: 6. Looked up from germline, CDR1 is SGHRS and CDR2 is YFSETQ. The CDR3 has 15 amino acids. CDR3 coding DNA: TGCGCCAGCAGTATGGGGGGACAGACTAATGAAAAACTGTTTTTT. Its protein is CASSMGGQTNEKLFF.

The J gene is TRBJ1-6, the V gene TRBV3-1 (or the pseudogene TRBV3-2); a possible D gene is TRBD1 (6 bases). This CDR3 is 14 amino acids long. Germline lookup yields CDR1 LGHDT and CDR2 YNNKEL (reference sequence). V gave up 6 bases and J gave up 10 bases, with 16 bases separating them. CDR3 coding DNA: TGTGCCAGCAGGCTACAGGGTTCAAACTCACCCCTCCACTTT. It translates to CASRLQGSNSPLHF.